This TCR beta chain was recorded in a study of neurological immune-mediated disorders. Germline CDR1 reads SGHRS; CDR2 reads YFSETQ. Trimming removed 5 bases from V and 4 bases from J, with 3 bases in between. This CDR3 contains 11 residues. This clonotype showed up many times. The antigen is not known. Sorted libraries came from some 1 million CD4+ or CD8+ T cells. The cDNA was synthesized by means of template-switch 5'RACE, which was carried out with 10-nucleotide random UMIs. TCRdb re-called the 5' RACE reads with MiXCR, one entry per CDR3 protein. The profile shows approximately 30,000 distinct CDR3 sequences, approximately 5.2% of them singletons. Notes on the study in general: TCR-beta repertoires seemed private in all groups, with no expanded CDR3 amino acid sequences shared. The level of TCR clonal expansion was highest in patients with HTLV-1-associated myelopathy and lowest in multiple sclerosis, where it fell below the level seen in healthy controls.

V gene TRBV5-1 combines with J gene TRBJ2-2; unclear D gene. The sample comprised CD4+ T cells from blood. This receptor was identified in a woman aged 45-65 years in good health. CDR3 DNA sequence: TGCGCCAGCAGGGGCACCGGGGAGCTGTTTTTT. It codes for CASRGTGELFF.